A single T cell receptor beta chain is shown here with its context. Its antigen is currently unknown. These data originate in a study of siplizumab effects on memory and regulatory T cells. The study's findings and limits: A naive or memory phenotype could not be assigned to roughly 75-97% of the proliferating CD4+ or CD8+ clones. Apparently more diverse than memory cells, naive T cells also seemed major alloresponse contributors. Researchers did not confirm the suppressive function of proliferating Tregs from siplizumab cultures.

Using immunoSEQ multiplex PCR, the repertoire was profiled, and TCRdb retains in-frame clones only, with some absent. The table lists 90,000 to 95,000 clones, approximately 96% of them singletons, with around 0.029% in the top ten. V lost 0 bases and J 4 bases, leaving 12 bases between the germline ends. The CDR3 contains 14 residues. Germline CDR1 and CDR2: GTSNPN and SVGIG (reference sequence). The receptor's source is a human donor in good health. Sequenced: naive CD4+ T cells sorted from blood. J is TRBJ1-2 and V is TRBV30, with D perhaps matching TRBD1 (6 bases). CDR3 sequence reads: CAWSVPHRAYGYTF. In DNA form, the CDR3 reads TGTGCCTGGAGTGTACCGCACAGGGCCTATGGCTACACCTTC.